This T cell receptor beta chain was observed in a study of cytotoxic CD8 clonotypes in ibrutinib-treated CLL. Study summary: For this cohort, patients were about a dozen relapsed/refractory and around 16 treatment-naive, while 17 were IGHV unmutated. Study outcomes and limitations: Contraction or stability on treatment characterized the public clonotypes, which were uncommon.

Cryopreserved PBMCs yielded roughly 2.1 micrograms of genomic DNA for TCR beta libraries. Details on this clone: Its specificity is not known.

TCRdb's copy holds only in-frame clones and misses some; the assay was immunoSEQ multiplex PCR. The sample yields some 200,000 clones, 70% seen once. CDR3 size: 14 residues. Germline CDR1 reads SGHVS; CDR2 reads FQNEAQ. V lost 3 bases, J lost 4 bases, and 12 bases lay in between. This specimen was PBMCs, taken after 12 months of ibrutinib treatment. The sequence derives from a human donor with chronic lymphocytic leukemia. V gene TRBV7-8 combines with J gene TRBJ1-2; D gene uncertain. Written as DNA, the CDR3 is TGTGCCAGCAGCTTGAGGCAGACGGGCTATGGCTACACCTTC. It encodes CASSLRQTGYGYTF.